Listed here are 5 T cell receptor beta chains from one sample, sequenced in a study of Ad26.COV2.S vaccination and SARS-CoV-2 variants. The treatment is: roughly 20 received Ad26.COV2.S at low or high dose, single or two shots; about 5 received placebo; per-sample allocation not given. Sampling was done on day 63 after the first vaccine or placebo injection. Profiling relied on immunoSEQ multiplex PCR, and the TCRdb table lists in-frame clones only, not all of them. This table has roughly 300,000 clones, 88% appearing once. The material sequenced was peripheral blood, taken in a trial of Ad26.COV2.S vaccine versus placebo. The receptors shown here come from a person aged 18-60 years who received the Ad26.COV2.S COVID-19 vaccine or a placebo.

The chain couples TRBV7-9 to TRBJ2-1; TRBD2 agrees at 9 bases. With 4 bases clipped from V and 3 bases from J, the junction kept 4 bases outside the gene matches. This CDR3 contains 15 residues. CDR1 is SEHNR, CDR2 FQNEAQ, per germline (reference sequence). The CDR3 DNA follows: TGTGCCAGCAGCTGGAGCGGGAGGTTCTACAATGAGCAGTTCTTC. Translating gives CASSWSGRFYNEQFF. Drawing the rest from reference TRBV7-9 and TRBJ2-1, the complete variable domain is DTGVSQNPRHKITKRGQNVTFRCDPISEHNRLYWYRQTLGQGPEFLTYFQNEAQLEKSRLLSDRFSAERPKGSFSTLEIQRTEQGDSAMYLCASSWSGRFYNEQFFGPGTRLTVL.

The J gene is TRBJ2-1, the V gene TRBV5-4, with D possibly matching TRBD1 (5 bases). The CDR3 runs 13 residues. In germline, CDR1 is SGHNT, CDR2 YYREEE (reference sequence). Deletions cut 4 bases from V and 7 bases from J, with 12 bases between. CDR3 nucleotides: TGTGCCAGCAGCCCCAGGGTCCGGAATGAGCAGTTCTTC. As protein: CASSPRVRNEQFF.

V is TRBV28 and J is TRBJ1-4, with TRBD1 identical over 7 bases. The V segment lost 4 bases and the J segment 0 bases; nucleotides outside the gene matches: 5. CDR1 and CDR2 (germline): MDHEN, SYDVKM. This CDR3 has 16 residues. CDR3 DNA: TGTGCCAGCAGTTCGACAGGGCTTGCAACTAATGAAAAACTGTTTTTT. Protein product: CASSSTGLATNEKLFF. Combining the CDR3 with reference TRBV28 and TRBJ1-4 gives the whole variable domain DVKVTQSSRYLVKRTGEKVFLECVQDMDHENMFWYRQDPGLGLRLIYFSYDVKMKEKGDIPEGYSVSREKKERFSLILESASTNQTSMYLCASSSTGLATNEKLFFGSGTQLSVL.

The chain recombines TRBV19 with TRBJ2-4; D might be TRBD1 or TRBD2, each matching 6 bases. The germline V and J ends were trimmed by 3 bases and 15 bases, with 21 bases remaining between them. CDR3 length equals 14 residues. Germline loops: CDR1 LNHDA, CDR2 SQIVND (reference sequence). The CDR3 bases are TGTGCCAGTAGTATTATAGGGGGACTCCCTAGGCTGTACTTC. Residues: CASSIIGGLPRLYF.

J is TRBJ2-3 and V is TRBV9; D not certain. The V gene lost 4 bases and the J gene lost 0 bases, with 9 bases spanning the gap. The CDR3 extends over 14 amino acids. CDR1 and CDR2 from the germline V gene are SGDLS and YYNGEE. The CDR3 coding sequence is TGTGCCAGCAGCCACGACCTTAGCACAGATACGCAGTATTTT. It yields the protein CASSHDLSTDTQYF.